The subject of this entry is one TCR beta chain. What it binds is unknown. This specimen belongs to a study of OX40 agonist ivuxolimab in advanced cancers. Produced via immunoSEQ multiplex PCR; TCRdb's table is partial and in-frame only. The data contain about 79,000 clones, 85% to 95% of them seen just once; the ten biggest clones take up about 11%. CDR3 size: 15 residues. Trimming took off 7 bases at V and 7 bases at J, with 22 bases between the two ends. Germline loops: CDR1 WNHNN, CDR2 SYGVQD (reference sequence). General study results and limits: The specificity for antigen of the expanded peripheral T cells was not determined.

The clonotype originates from an adult with an advanced solid tumor such as melanoma, head and neck, liver or kidney cancer. The specimen comprised CD4+ or CD8+ T cells sorted from blood, sampled in a trial of the OX40 agonist ivuxolimab. The V call is TRBV10-1, the J call TRBJ1-2, with a tentative D call TRBD1 (5 bases). CDR3 sequence: CASKRGPRPSPGYTF. CDR3 sequence (DNA): TGCGCCAGCAAGAGGGGCCCCAGGCCGAGTCCTGGCTACACCTTC.